The 9 T cell receptor beta chains given below trace back to one sample, sequenced in a study of T-cell reconstitution after alpha-beta-depleted transplantation in children. TCRbeta library construction was performed incorporating unique molecular identifiers. TCRdb recomputed calls from the PCR reads with MiXCR, one row per CDR3 protein. Seen here are a few hundred thousand distinct CDR3 sequences, approximately 10% observed once, and the top ten hold around 2.4%. The starting material was PBMCs from the stem cell graft donor, obtained from the stem cell graft. The receptors stem from a human donor who donated a stem cell graft to a child with acute lymphoblastic leukemia.

Points on this clonotype: The junction and the germline gene differ at one end; a read error may be behind it. The chain combines TRBV12-3 or TRBV12-4 with TRBJ2-6; TRBD1 aligns across 9 bases. The CDR3 is made up of 17 amino acids. CDR3 protein: CASTSRTGVSGANGLTF. The CDR3 DNA reads as TGTGCCAGCACCTCCAGGACAGGGGTATCTGGGGCCAACGGCCTGACTTTC.

This clonotype was seen a handful of times. The CDR3 coding sequence is TGTGCCAGCAGTCCACGGAGGGGGAGGGTTAAGACCCAGTACTTC. It translates to CASSPRRGRVKTQYF. The genes are TRBV7-2 and TRBJ2-5; D may be TRBD2 (7 bases). Deletions cut 6 bases from V and 6 bases from J, with 20 bases between. The CDR3 covers 15 residues. Germline CDR1 SGHTA, CDR2 FQGNSA.

This clonotype was counted at least ten times. The chain couples TRBV20-1 to TRBJ2-2; D may match TRBD1 or TRBD2 (5 bases each). Germline V gene lookup returns CDR1 DFQATT and CDR2 SNEGSKA (reference sequence). V lost 1 base, J lost 0 bases, and 9 bases lay in between. The CDR3 consists of 15 residues. The CDR3 sequence is CSARVWGSNTGELFF. The CDR3 region has the DNA TGCAGTGCTAGAGTATGGGGGTCGAACACCGGGGAGCTGTTTTTT.

Of note for this clonotype: A much larger clonotype is one base distant, so this may be a read error. V gene TRBV2 combines with J gene TRBJ2-7; 13 bases agree with TRBD2. From germline, CDR1 is SNHLY and CDR2 FYNNEI. The CDR3 runs to 15 residues. The CDR3 sequence: CACSSGLAGAYEQYF. In DNA, the CDR3 is TGTGCCTGCAGTTCCGGACTAGCGGGAGCCTACGAGCAGTACTTC. The whole variable domain, remainder taken from reference TRBV2 and TRBJ2-7, is EPEVTQTPSHQVTQMGQEVILRCVPISNHLYFYWYRQILGQKVEFLVSFYNNEISEKSEIFDDQFSVERPDGSNFTLKIRSTKLEDSAMYFCACSSGLAGAYEQYFGPGTRLTVT.

Ten or more counts support this clonotype. The rearrangement links TRBV28 to TRBJ1-5, with a weak D call TRBD1 (5 bases). CDR3 length equals 16 residues. The ends were cut back, 5 bases at V and 3 bases at J, with 17 bases in the middle. CDR1 and CDR2 from the germline V gene are MDHEN and SYDVKM. The CDR3, as DNA: TGTGCCAGCAGTACCACCCCTGCAGGGCACAATCAGCCCCAGCATTTT. Translation gives CASSTTPAGHNQPQHF. Complete variable domain (other parts from reference TRBV28 and TRBJ1-5): DVKVTQSSRYLVKRTGEKVFLECVQDMDHENMFWYRQDPGLGLRLIYFSYDVKMKEKGDIPEGYSVSREKKERFSLILESASTNQTSMYLCASSTTPAGHNQPQHFGDGTRLSIL.

The chain has TRBV27 and TRBJ2-1; 11 nucleotides match TRBD1. In germline, CDR1 is MNHEY, CDR2 SMNVEV (reference sequence). The CDR3 is 18 residues long. V was clipped by 5 bases and J by 7 bases; unmatched bases: 16. CDR3 sequence reads: CASSPSQGTGGLWNEQFF. CDR3 bases: TGTGCCAGCAGTCCGAGCCAAGGGACAGGGGGTCTCTGGAATGAGCAGTTCTTC.

The rearrangement joins TRBV18 to TRBJ2-6, with 9 bases identical to TRBD1. CDR3 length equals 17 residues. The V gene end was trimmed by 1 base and the J gene end by 1 base; junction bases not matched to a gene: 2. CDR1 and CDR2 from the germline V gene are KGHSH and LQKENI. The CDR3 DNA reads as TGTGCCAGCTCACCACTCGGGACAGGGTCTGGGGCCAACGTCCTGACTTTC. Its protein is CASSPLGTGSGANVLTF.

This clonotype was observed a few times. The chain couples TRBV5-1 to TRBJ2-3; no definite D call. This CDR3 is 12 amino acids long. In germline, CDR1 is SGHRS, CDR2 YFSETQ. Trimming stripped 7 bases from V and 1 base from J, with 7 bases between. The CDR3 here is CASGYGTDTQYF. The CDR3 region has the DNA TGCGCCAGCGGGTACGGCACAGATACGCAGTATTTT.

This clonotype was seen a handful of times. This chain joins TRBV9 and TRBJ2-1; tentative D call: TRBD2 (6 bases). The V end was cut by 4 bases, the J end by 4 bases, with 15 bases between. The CDR3 spans 15 residues. Germline values: CDR1 SGDLS, CDR2 YYNGEE. CDR3 DNA: TGTGCCAGCAGCCACACTCCGACTAGTTACAATGAGCAGTTCTTC. Translated: CASSHTPTSYNEQFF.